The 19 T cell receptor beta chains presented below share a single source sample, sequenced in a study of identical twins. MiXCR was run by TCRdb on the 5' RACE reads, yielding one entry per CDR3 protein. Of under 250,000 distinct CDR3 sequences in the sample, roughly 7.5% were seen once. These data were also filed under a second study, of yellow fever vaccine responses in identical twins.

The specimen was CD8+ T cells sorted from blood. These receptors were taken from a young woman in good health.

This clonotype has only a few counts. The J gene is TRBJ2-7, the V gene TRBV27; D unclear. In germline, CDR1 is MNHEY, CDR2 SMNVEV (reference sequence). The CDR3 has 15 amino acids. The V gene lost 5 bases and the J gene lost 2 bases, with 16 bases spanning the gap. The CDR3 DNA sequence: TGTGCCAGCAGTCCAAATATAGGGTTCACCTACGAGCAGTACGTC. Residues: CASSPNIGFTYEQYV.

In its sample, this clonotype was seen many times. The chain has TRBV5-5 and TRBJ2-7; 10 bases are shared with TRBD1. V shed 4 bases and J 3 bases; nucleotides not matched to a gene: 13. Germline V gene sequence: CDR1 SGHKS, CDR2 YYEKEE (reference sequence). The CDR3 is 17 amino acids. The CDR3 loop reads CASSVKIRDRGYYEQYV. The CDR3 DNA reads TGTGCCAGCAGCGTCAAAATCCGGGACAGGGGTTACTACGAGCAGTACGTC.

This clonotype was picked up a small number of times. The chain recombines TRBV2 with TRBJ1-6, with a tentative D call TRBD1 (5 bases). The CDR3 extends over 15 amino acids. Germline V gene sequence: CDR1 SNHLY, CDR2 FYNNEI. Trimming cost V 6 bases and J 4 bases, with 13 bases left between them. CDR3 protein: CASRGLGDYNSPLHF. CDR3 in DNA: TGTGCCAGCAGGGGGCTCGGGGATTATAATTCACCCCTCCACTTT.

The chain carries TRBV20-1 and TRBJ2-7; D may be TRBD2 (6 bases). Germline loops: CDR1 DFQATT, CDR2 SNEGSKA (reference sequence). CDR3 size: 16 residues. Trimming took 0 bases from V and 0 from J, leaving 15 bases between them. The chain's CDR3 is CSARERPGLPSYEQYF. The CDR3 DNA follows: TGCAGTGCTAGAGAGAGACCTGGACTACCCTCCTACGAGCAGTACTTC.

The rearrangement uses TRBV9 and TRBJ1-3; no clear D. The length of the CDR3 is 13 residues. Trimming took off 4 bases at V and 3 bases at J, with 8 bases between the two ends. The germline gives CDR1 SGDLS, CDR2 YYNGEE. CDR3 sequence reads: CASSPTDGNTIYF. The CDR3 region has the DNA TGTGCCAGCAGCCCTACGGATGGAAACACCATATATTTT.

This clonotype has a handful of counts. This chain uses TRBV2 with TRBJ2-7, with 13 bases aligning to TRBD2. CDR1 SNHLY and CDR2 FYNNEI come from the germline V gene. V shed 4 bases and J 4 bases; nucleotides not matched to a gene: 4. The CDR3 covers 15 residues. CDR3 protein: CASSVSTSGRYEQYF. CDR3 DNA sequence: TGTGCCAGCAGTGTTTCGACTAGCGGGAGGTACGAGCAGTACTTC.

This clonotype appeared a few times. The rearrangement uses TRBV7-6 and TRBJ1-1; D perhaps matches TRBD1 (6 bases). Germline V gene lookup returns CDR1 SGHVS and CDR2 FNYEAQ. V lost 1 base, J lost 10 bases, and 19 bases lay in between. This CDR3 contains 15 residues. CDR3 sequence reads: CASSLERGGGDGAFF. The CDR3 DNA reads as TGTGCCAGCAGCTTAGAGCGGGGGGGGGGCGATGGAGCTTTCTTT. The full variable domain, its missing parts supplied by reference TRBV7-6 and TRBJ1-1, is GAGVSQSPRYKVTKRGQDVALRCDPISGHVSLYWYRQALGQGPEFLTYFNYEAQQDKSGLPNDRFSAERPEGSISTLTIQRTEQRDSAMYRCASSLERGGGDGAFFGQGTRLTVV.

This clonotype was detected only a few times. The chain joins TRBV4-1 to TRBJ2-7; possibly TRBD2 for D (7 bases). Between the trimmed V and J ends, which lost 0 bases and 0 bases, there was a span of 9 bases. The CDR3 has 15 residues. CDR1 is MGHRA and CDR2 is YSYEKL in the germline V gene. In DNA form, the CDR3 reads TGCGCCAGCAGCCAAGAAGGGGGGGGCTCCTACGAGCAGTACGTC. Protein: CASSQEGGGSYEQYV.

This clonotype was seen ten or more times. CDR3 amino acids: CASSLWVEGGSYEQYF. CDR3 coding DNA: TGCGCCAGCAGCTTGTGGGTTGAGGGCGGCTCCTACGAGCAGTACTTC. The chain recombines TRBV5-1 with TRBJ2-7; possible D gene TRBD2, 5 bases. There are 16 residues in the CDR3. V shed 1 base and J shed 0 bases, with 14 bases lying between them. Looked up from germline, CDR1 is SGHRS and CDR2 is YFSETQ.

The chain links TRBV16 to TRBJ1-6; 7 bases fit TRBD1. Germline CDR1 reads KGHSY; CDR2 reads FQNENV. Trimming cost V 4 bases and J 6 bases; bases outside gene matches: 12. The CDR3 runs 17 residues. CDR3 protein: CASSRIHPGQLNSPLHF. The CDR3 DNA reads TGTGCCAGCAGCCGCATTCACCCGGGACAGCTTAATTCACCCCTCCACTTT.

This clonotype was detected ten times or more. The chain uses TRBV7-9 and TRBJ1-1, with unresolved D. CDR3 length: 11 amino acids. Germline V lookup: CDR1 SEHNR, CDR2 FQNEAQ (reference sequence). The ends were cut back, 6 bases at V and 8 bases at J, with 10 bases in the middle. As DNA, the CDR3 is TGTGCCAGCAGTAGGTCGGCGGAAGCTTTCTTT. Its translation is CASSRSAEAFF. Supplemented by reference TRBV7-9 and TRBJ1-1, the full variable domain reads DTGVSQNPRHKITKRGQNVTFRCDPISEHNRLYWYRQTLGQGPEFLTYFQNEAQLEKSRLLSDRFSAERPKGSFSTLEIQRTEQGDSAMYLCASSRSAEAFFGQGTRLTVV.

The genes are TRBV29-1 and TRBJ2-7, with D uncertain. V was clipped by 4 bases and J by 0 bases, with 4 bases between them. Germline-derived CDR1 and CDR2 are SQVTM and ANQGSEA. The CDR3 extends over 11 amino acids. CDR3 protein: CSVAASYEQYF. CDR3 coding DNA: TGCAGCGTTGCCGCCTCCTACGAGCAGTACTTC.

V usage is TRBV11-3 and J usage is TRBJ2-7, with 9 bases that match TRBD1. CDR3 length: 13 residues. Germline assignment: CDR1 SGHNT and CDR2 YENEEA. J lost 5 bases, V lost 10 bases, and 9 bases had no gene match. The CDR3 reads CAIMRRTGDEQYV. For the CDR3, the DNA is TGTGCCATAATGCGAAGGACAGGGGACGAGCAGTACGTC.

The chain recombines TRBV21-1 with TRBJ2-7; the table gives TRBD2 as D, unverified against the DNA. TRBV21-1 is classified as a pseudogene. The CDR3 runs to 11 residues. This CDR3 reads CASSMAGPQYV. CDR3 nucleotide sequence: TGTGCCAGCAGCATGGCAGGGCCGCAGTACGTC.

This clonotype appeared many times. The CDR3 spells CATSRDREGGYTGELFF. The CDR3 DNA follows: TGTGCCACCAGCAGAGATAGGGAAGGGGGTTACACCGGGGAGCTGTTTTTT. The J gene is TRBJ2-2, the V gene TRBV15; tentatively, D is TRBD1 (6 bases). The V gene's germline CDR1 is LNHNV and CDR2 YYDKDF (reference sequence). This CDR3 is built from 17 residues. The germline V and J ends were trimmed by 0 bases and 3 bases, with 14 bases remaining between them.

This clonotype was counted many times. The CDR3 region is CASSLAQNTEAFF. The CDR3 coding sequence is TGTGCCAGCAGCTTAGCGCAGAACACTGAAGCTTTCTTT. The chain carries TRBV7-6 and TRBJ1-1, with no clear D. V was cut by 0 bases and J by 1 base, with 3 bases left in between. The germline CDR1 and CDR2 sequences are SGHVS and FNYEAQ. This CDR3 comprises 13 residues.

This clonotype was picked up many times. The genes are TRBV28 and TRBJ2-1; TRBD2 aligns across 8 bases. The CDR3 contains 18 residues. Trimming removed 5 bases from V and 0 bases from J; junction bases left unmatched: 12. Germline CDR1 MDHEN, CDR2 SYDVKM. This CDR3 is CASSPLHLAGPSYNEQFF. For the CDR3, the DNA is TGTGCCAGCAGTCCTCTGCACCTAGCGGGTCCCTCCTACAATGAGCAGTTCTTC.

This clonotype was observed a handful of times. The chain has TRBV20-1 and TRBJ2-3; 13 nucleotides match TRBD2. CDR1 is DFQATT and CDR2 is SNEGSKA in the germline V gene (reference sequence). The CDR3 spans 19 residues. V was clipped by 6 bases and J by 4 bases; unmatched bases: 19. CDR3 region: CSARTSGSPEIYRSDTQYF. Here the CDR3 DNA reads TGCAGTGCAAGGACTAGCGGGAGCCCCGAGATCTACCGATCAGATACGCAGTATTTT.

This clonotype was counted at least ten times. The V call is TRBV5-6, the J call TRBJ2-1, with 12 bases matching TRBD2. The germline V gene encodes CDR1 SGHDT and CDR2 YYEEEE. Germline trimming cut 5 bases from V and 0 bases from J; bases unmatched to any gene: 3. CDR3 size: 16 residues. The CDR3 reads CASSWTSGTSYNEQFF. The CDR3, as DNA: TGTGCCAGCAGTTGGACTAGCGGGACCTCCTACAATGAGCAGTTCTTC.